What follows describes a single TCR beta chain. The germline CDR1 and CDR2 sequences are SGDLS and YYNGEE. Trimming stripped 0 bases from V and 5 bases from J, with 19 bases between. This CDR3 region has 17 residues. These data are taken from a study of control samples from healthy donors and cancer patients. Method: immunoSEQ multiplex PCR; TCRdb's copy keeps in-frame clones and lacks some. The sample holds about 20,000 clones, around 83% seen once. The chain combines TRBV9 with TRBJ2-3, with a possible D match to TRBD2 (5 bases). The sequencing input was PBMCs. The TCR sequence derives from a man in his 60s with head and neck cancer. CDR3 loop: CASSVEGTGVARDTQYF. CDR3 in DNA: TGTGCCAGCAGCGTAGAAGGTACCGGGGTAGCTCGAGATACGCAGTATTTT. The full variable domain, completed using reference TRBV9 and TRBJ2-3, is DSGVTQTPKHLITATGQRVTLRCSPRSGDLSVYWYQQSLDQGLQFLIQYYNGEERAKGNILERFSAQQFPDLHSELNLSSLELGDSALYFCASSVEGTGVARDTQYFGPGTRLTVL.